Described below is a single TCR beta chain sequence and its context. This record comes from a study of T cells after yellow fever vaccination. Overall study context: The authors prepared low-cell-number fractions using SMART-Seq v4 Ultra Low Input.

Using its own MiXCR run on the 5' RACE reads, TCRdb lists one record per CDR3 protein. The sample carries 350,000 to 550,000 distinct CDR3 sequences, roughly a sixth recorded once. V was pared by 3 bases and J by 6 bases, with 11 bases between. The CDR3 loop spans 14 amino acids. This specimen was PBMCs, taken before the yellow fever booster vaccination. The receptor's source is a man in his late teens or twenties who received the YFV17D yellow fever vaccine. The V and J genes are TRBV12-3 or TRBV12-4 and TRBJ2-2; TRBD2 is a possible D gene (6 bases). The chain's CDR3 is CASSLGTAAGELFF. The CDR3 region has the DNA TGTGCCAGCAGTTTGGGGACTGCGGCCGGGGAGCTGTTTTTT.